A single sample gave rise to the 29 T cell receptor beta chains below, sequenced in a study of neoadjuvant anti-PD-1 for oral cavity cancer. Regarding time point: after neoadjuvant nivolumab, at surgical resection. The data were produced by immunoSEQ multiplex PCR, yet TCRdb's version contains in-frame clones alone and is incomplete. Of around 24,000 clones in the sample, roughly a quarter were seen once. The material was tumor tissue, obtained after nivolumab (anti-PD-1) treatment. These receptors originate from a person between 35 and 79 years old with oral cavity squamous cell carcinoma.

The V gene is TRBV7-9, the J gene TRBJ2-3; D unclear. This CDR3 is 13 amino acids long. The V gene's germline CDR1 is SEHNR and CDR2 FQNEAQ (reference sequence). Trimming shortened V by 5 bases and J by 3 bases, and 9 bases separated the two germline ends. CDR3 nucleotides: TGTGCCAGCAGCGCCATCGTGACAGATACGCAGTATTTT. Translated, it gives CASSAIVTDTQYF.

The chain joins TRBV30 to TRBJ1-4; 12 bases are a match to TRBD1. The V and J ends lost 8 bases and 5 bases, in that order; junction bases with no gene match: 9. Germline CDR1 and CDR2: GTSNPN and SVGIG (reference sequence). The CDR3 spans 15 residues. The DNA for the CDR3 is TGTGCCGGCACGATGGGGACAGGGGGCAATGAAAAACTGTTTTTT. As protein: CAGTMGTGGNEKLFF. Drawing the rest from reference TRBV30 and TRBJ1-4, the complete variable domain is SQTIHQWPATLVQPVGSPLSLECTVEGTSNPNLYWYRQAAGRGLQLLFYSVGIGQISSEVPQNLSASRPQDRQFILSSKKLLLSDSGFYLCAGTMGTGGNEKLFFGSGTQLSVL.

The chain has TRBV7-3 and TRBJ2-7; 9 bases fit TRBD1. Trimming at V came to 5 bases and at J to 3 bases, leaving 8 bases not matched to a gene. Germline loops: CDR1 SGHTA, CDR2 FQGTGA. The CDR3 is made up of 15 amino acids. Here the CDR3 DNA reads TGTGCCAGCAGCACTCGGACAGGGGTCGGCTACGAGCAGTACTTC. Protein: CASSTRTGVGYEQYF.

The chain joins TRBV2 to TRBJ2-7; D is tentatively TRBD1 or TRBD2 (5 bases each). This CDR3 region has 13 residues. V dropped 4 bases and J dropped 6 bases, with 13 bases sitting between them. Germline V lookup: CDR1 SNHLY, CDR2 FYNNEI. CDR3 amino acids: CASSVGTEFEQYF. The CDR3 DNA sequence: TGTGCCAGCAGTGTAGGGACGGAGTTCGAGCAGTACTTC.

This chain connects TRBV11-3 to TRBJ2-1, with D maybe TRBD2 (5 bases). From germline, CDR1 is SGHNT and CDR2 YENEEA. V lost 2 bases and J 4 bases, leaving 12 bases between the germline ends. This CDR3 has 15 residues. The CDR3 is CASSLQSGSYNEQFF. The CDR3 region has the DNA TGTGCCAGCAGCTTACAATCGGGGTCGTACAATGAGCAGTTCTTC.

The genes are TRBV9 and TRBJ1-3; no clear D. CDR1 is SGDLS, CDR2 YYNGEE, per germline. The CDR3 has 16 residues. Trimming stripped 3 bases from V and 0 bases from J, with 13 bases between. The DNA for the CDR3 is TGTGCCAGCAGCGCCCGGTTCTCAGCCTCTGGAAACACCATATATTTT. Amino acid sequence: CASSARFSASGNTIYF.

The rearrangement links TRBV2 to TRBJ1-1; no definite D call. The germline CDR1 and CDR2 sequences are SNHLY and FYNNEI. This CDR3 comprises 14 residues. V dropped 4 bases and J dropped 0 bases, with 9 bases sitting between them. The CDR3 reads CASSAYRLNTEAFF. The CDR3 DNA is TGTGCCAGCAGTGCTTACAGACTGAACACTGAAGCTTTCTTT.

This clone was seen a few times. The chain joins TRBV6-5 to TRBJ2-7, with D perhaps TRBD2 (6 bases). The V and J ends lost 6 bases and 9 bases respectively, with 15 bases between them. The CDR3 is 12 residues long. Germline CDR1 reads MNHEY; CDR2 reads SVGAGI. For the CDR3, the DNA is TGTGCCAGCAGCCGGCGGGACTCCCGGCAGTACTTC. Protein sequence: CASSRRDSRQYF.

This clone was recorded only once. The V and J genes are TRBV15 and TRBJ1-5; tentatively, D is TRBD1 (5 bases). V was trimmed by 8 bases and J by 1 base, leaving 9 bases between them. Germline loops: CDR1 LNHNV, CDR2 YYDKDF (reference sequence). The CDR3 sequence is 13 residues long. This CDR3 is CATSQGSNQPQHF. CDR3 in DNA: TGTGCCACCTCCCAGGGCAGCAATCAGCCCCAGCATTTT.

The rearrangement joins TRBV9 to TRBJ2-1; 7 nucleotides match TRBD2. The germline CDR1 and CDR2 sequences are SGDLS and YYNGEE. This CDR3 region has 16 residues. Trimming cost V 0 bases and J 4 bases; bases outside gene matches: 7. The CDR3, as DNA: TGTGCCAGCAGCGTAGGATCACTAGCGAATTACAATGAGCAGTTCTTC. This codes for CASSVGSLANYNEQFF. The whole variable domain, remainder taken from reference TRBV9 and TRBJ2-1, is DSGVTQTPKHLITATGQRVTLRCSPRSGDLSVYWYQQSLDQGLQFLIQYYNGEERAKGNILERFSAQQFPDLHSELNLSSLELGDSALYFCASSVGSLANYNEQFFGPGTRLTVL.

This clone was counted only a few times. The chain couples TRBV19 to TRBJ2-2; TRBD2 is a possible D gene (6 bases). The V gene lost 10 bases and the J gene lost 0 bases, with 12 bases spanning the gap. The CDR3 has 14 amino acids. CDR1 and CDR2 (germline): LNHDA, SQIVND (reference sequence). The CDR3 spells CATSGRTNTGELFF. The CDR3 DNA sequence: TGTGCCACCTCTGGGAGGACGAACACCGGGGAGCTGTTTTTT.

This clone occurred a few times. The genes are TRBV11-2 and TRBJ2-7, with D unresolved. The length of the CDR3 is 14 residues. Germline CDR1 reads SGHAT; CDR2 reads FQNNGV. V lost 6 bases, J lost 0 bases, and 12 bases lay in between. CDR3 sequence reads: CASRPPGYSYEQYF. In DNA, the CDR3 is TGTGCCAGCAGACCCCCGGGCTACTCCTACGAGCAGTACTTC.

At least ten counts were recorded for this clone. The J gene is TRBJ1-5, the V gene TRBV7-6; D gene unclear. This CDR3 is 14 amino acids long. V was pared by 5 bases and J by 2 bases, with 10 bases between. Germline CDR1 SGHVS, CDR2 FNYEAQ. The CDR3 loop reads CASSQRGGNQPQHF. CDR3 DNA sequence: TGTGCCAGCAGCCAACGGGGTGGCAATCAGCCCCAGCATTTT.

This clone was observed a few times. The chain couples TRBV7-6 to TRBJ2-7, with 10 positions matching TRBD2. Looked up from germline, CDR1 is SGHVS and CDR2 is FNYEAQ. This CDR3 comprises 16 residues. J gave up 4 bases and V 5 bases, and 11 bases lay outside the gene matches. CDR3 DNA sequence: TGTGCCAGCAGCCGCGGACTAGCGGACATGGGTTACGAGCAGTACTTC. It encodes CASSRGLADMGYEQYF.

The rearrangement links TRBV27 to TRBJ1-1, with 7 nucleotides matching TRBD1. The germline V gene has CDR1 MNHEY and CDR2 SMNVEV (reference sequence). The CDR3 is 13 residues long. V lost 5 bases, J lost 0 bases, and 0 bases stayed unmatched. The CDR3 reads CASSDRVNTEAFF. The CDR3 nucleotides read TGTGCCAGCAGTGACAGGGTGAACACTGAAGCTTTCTTT.

The genes are TRBV5-1 and TRBJ1-1, with D uncertain. Trimming shortened V by 0 bases and J by 2 bases, and 14 bases separated the two germline ends. The CDR3 has 16 residues. In germline, CDR1 is SGHRS, CDR2 YFSETQ. The CDR3 DNA is TGCGCCAGCAGCTTGGGGTCCGGGCCAACTAACACTGAAGCTTTCTTT. It encodes CASSLGSGPTNTEAFF.

This clone counts as medium-sized (0.01 to 0.1%). This chain joins TRBV7-6 and TRBJ2-2; 13 positions agree with TRBD2. From germline, CDR1 is SGHVS and CDR2 FNYEAQ. Losses at the gene ends were 5 bases for V and 0 bases for J; bases not matched to a gene: 3. The CDR3 sequence is 17 residues long. CDR3 loop: CASSQLAGGPNTGELFF. CDR3 bases: TGTGCCAGCAGCCAACTAGCGGGAGGGCCGAACACCGGGGAGCTGTTTTTT.

This clone was seen ten or more times. This rearrangement joins TRBV27 to TRBJ2-2; 7 positions agree with TRBD2. CDR1 and CDR2 (germline): MNHEY, SMNVEV (reference sequence). After removal of 4 bases from V and 4 bases from J, the junction contained 9 bases not matched to a gene. The CDR3 is 16 residues long. The CDR3 sequence: CASSSRGDSGTGELFF. The CDR3 DNA reads TGTGCCAGCAGTTCCCGGGGGGATAGCGGCACCGGGGAGCTGTTTTTT.

V gene TRBV11-2 combines with J gene TRBJ1-2; 8 bases match TRBD1. Trimming removed 5 bases from V and 0 bases from J; junction bases left unmatched: 5. Germline V gene lookup returns CDR1 SGHAT and CDR2 FQNNGV. This CDR3 region has 15 residues. The CDR3 protein is CASSRTGSANYGYTF. The CDR3 bases are TGTGCCAGCAGCCGGACAGGGTCCGCTAACTATGGCTACACCTTC.

The J gene is TRBJ2-7, the V gene TRBV29-1; no definite D call. The CDR3 spans 14 residues. V was clipped by 0 bases and J by 3 bases, with 12 bases between them. Germline assignment: CDR1 SQVTM and CDR2 ANQGSEA. The CDR3 spells CSVEDRGPDYEQYF. CDR3 sequence (DNA): TGCAGCGTTGAAGATCGTGGACCCGACTACGAGCAGTACTTC.

This clone was counted a few times. The J gene is TRBJ2-2, the V gene TRBV19, with 7 bases matching TRBD2. The CDR3 contains 17 residues. V was clipped by 5 bases and J by 7 bases; unmatched bases: 16. Germline assignment: CDR1 LNHDA and CDR2 SQIVND (reference sequence). This chain's CDR3 is CASSLRGRVLGSGELFF. CDR3 nucleotides: TGTGCCAGTAGTCTCCGGGGGAGGGTCCTTGGAAGCGGGGAGCTGTTTTTT.

The chain uses TRBV12-5 and TRBJ2-3, with no clear D. Trimming removed 0 bases from V and 1 base from J, with 5 bases in between. The length of the CDR3 is 14 residues. Germline V gives CDR1 LGHNT, CDR2 FRNRAP. CDR3 nucleotides: TGTGCTAGTGGTTTGGTCAGAGGCACAGATACGCAGTATTTT. Its translation: CASGLVRGTDTQYF.

The genes are TRBV5-1 and TRBJ2-7; D unresolved. The germline CDR1 and CDR2 sequences are SGHRS and YFSETQ. The V gene lost 2 bases and the J gene lost 0 bases, with 9 bases spanning the gap. This CDR3 is 14 amino acids long. The CDR3 DNA follows: TGCGCCAGCAGCTTAGACACCAGCTCCTACGAGCAGTACTTC. Translation: CASSLDTSSYEQYF.

The chain employs TRBV18 and TRBJ2-5; D is unresolved. The CDR3 runs to 13 residues. Germline loops: CDR1 KGHSH, CDR2 LQKENI. Trimming left V 2 bases short and J 1 base short, with 5 bases between. The CDR3 region is CASSPAGQETQYF. The CDR3 DNA is TGTGCCAGCTCACCAGCAGGCCAAGAGACCCAGTACTTC.

This rearrangement joins TRBV5-1 to TRBJ1-1, with 11 bases matching TRBD1. The CDR3 consists of 17 residues. V lost 4 bases, J lost 5 bases, and 13 bases stayed unmatched. Germline values: CDR1 SGHRS, CDR2 YFSETQ. The CDR3 reads CASSIRTGGASRTEAFF. CDR3 coding DNA: TGCGCCAGCAGCATCAGGACAGGGGGCGCATCGAGAACTGAAGCTTTCTTT.

This sequence joins TRBV7-6 and TRBJ1-2, with D unclear. The CDR3 has 14 amino acids. V was shortened by 6 bases and J by 3 bases, with 14 bases between the two germline ends. Per the germline V gene, CDR1 is SGHVS and CDR2 is FNYEAQ. The CDR3 sequence is CASSTGPMDYGYTF. The CDR3 region has the DNA TGTGCCAGCAGTACCGGACCGATGGACTATGGCTACACCTTC.

The chain has TRBV6-1 and TRBJ1-3; D is uncertain. Germline CDR1 and CDR2: MNHNS and SASEGT. V was trimmed by 4 bases and J by 4 bases, leaving 5 bases between them. This CDR3 has 12 residues. CDR3 residues: CASSVSGNTIYF. Here the CDR3 DNA reads TGTGCCAGCAGTGTATCCGGAAACACCATATATTTT.

The table lists this clone with a few counts. The V gene is TRBV7-9, the J gene TRBJ2-3; D remains ambiguous. V dropped 4 bases and J dropped 5 bases, with 10 bases sitting between them. Germline-derived CDR1 and CDR2 are SEHNR and FQNEAQ (reference sequence). This CDR3 region has 13 residues. The chain's CDR3 is CASSSGWGDTQYF. The CDR3 DNA sequence: TGTGCCAGCAGCTCAGGTTGGGGAGATACGCAGTATTTT.

This clone was detected ten times or more. The gene calls are TRBV10-2 and TRBJ2-7; TRBD1 matches at 9 bases. V was pared by 4 bases and J by 6 bases, with 4 bases of the junction left unmatched. The V gene's germline CDR1 is WSHSY and CDR2 SAAADI. The length of the CDR3 is 13 residues. DNA of the CDR3: TGCGCCAGCAGTGCACAGGGGGCTGCCGAGCAGTACTTC. Protein sequence: CASSAQGAAEQYF.